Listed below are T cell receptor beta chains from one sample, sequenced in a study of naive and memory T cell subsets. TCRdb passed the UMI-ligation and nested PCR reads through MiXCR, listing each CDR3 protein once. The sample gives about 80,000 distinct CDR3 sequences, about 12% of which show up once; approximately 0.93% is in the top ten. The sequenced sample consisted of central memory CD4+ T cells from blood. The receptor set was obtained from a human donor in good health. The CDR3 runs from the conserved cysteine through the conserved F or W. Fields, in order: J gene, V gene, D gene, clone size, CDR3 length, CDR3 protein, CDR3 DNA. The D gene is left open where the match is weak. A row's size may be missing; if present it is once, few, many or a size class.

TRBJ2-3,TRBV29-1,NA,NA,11,CSAGSDGTQYF,TGCAGCGCTGGTAGCGACGGTACGCAGTATTTT
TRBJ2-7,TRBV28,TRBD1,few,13,CATNGQGEAEQYF,TGTGCCACGAACGGACAGGGGGAGGCCGAGCAGTACTTC
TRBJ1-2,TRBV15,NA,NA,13,CATSKGVRYGYTF,TGTGCCACCAGCAAGGGGGTTCGCTATGGCTACACCTTC
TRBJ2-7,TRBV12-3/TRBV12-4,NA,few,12,CASSTSGRPPLF,TGTGCCAGCAGTACCTCAGGGCGACCCCCTCTATTC
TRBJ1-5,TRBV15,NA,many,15,CATSRDLATDQPQHF,TGTGCCACCAGCAGAGATTTGGCGACTGATCAGCCCCAGCATTTT
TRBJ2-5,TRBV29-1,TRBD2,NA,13,CSLRAGGKETQYF,TGCAGCCTCCGAGCGGGAGGTAAAGAGACCCAGTACTTC
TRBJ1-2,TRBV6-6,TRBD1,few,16,CASSTAPGTGYNGYTF,TGTGCCAGCAGTACTGCACCCGGGACAGGGTATAATGGCTACACCTTC
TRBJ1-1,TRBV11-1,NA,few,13,CASSLRGGTEAFF,TGTGCCAGCAGCTTAAGGGGAGGAACTGAAGCTTTCTTT
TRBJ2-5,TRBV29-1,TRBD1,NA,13,CSVERDSQETQYF,TGCAGCGTTGAAAGGGACAGCCAAGAGACCCAGTACTTC
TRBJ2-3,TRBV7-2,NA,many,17,CASSLSIGGGVGDTQYF,TGTGCCAGCAGCTTATCCATTGGAGGGGGCGTTGGGGATACGCAGTATTTT
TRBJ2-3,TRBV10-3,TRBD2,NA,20,CAITRAGGIAGGGAADTQYF,TGTGCCATCACCCGAGCAGGGGGAATAGCGGGAGGAGGAGCGGCAGATACGCAGTATTTT
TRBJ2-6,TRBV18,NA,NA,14,CASALETGANVLTF,TGTGCCAGCGCGCTGGAGACTGGGGCCAACGTCCTGACTTTC
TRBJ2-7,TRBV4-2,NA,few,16,CASSQELRLASYEQYF,TGTGCCAGCAGCCAAGAGTTACGGCTAGCGTCCTACGAGCAGTACTTC
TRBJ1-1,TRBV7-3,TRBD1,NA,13,CASSETGYTEAFF,TGTGCCAGCAGCGAGACAGGGTACACTGAAGCTTTCTTT
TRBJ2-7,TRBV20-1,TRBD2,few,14,CSAARASGNYEQYF,TGCAGTGCTGCGAGGGCTAGCGGAAACTACGAGCAGTACTTC
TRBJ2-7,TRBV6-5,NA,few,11,CASSSGRPLYF,TGTGCCAGCAGTTCCGGACGGCCGCTGTACTTC
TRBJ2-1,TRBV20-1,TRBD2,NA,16,CSAPAGTSSTYNEQFF,TGCAGTGCTCCCGCCGGGACTAGCAGTACATACAATGAGCAGTTCTTC
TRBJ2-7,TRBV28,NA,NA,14,CASSSHRTPYEQYF,TGTGCCAGCAGCTCTCACAGGACACCCTACGAGCAGTACTTC
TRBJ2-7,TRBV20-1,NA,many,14,CSAYPRAGRYEQYF,TGCAGTGCATACCCTAGGGCGGGGCGGTACGAGCAGTACTTC
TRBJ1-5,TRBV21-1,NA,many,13,CARTGTTAQPQHF,TGTGCCAGAACCGGGACGACTGCTCAGCCCCAGCATTTT
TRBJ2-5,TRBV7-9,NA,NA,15,CASSRARGIGETQYF,TGTGCCAGCAGTCGTGCAAGAGGGATTGGGGAGACCCAGTACTTC
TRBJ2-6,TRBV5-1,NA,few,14,CASSGDSGANVLTF,TGCGCCAGCAGTGGGGACTCTGGGGCCAACGTCCTGACTTTC
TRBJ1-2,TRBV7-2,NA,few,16,CASSPRTATSNYGYTF,TGTGCCAGCAGCCCGAGGACAGCCACTAGTAACTATGGCTACACCTTC
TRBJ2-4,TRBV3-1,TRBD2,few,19,CASSQESPLLAGWPGRQYF,TGTGCCAGCAGCCAAGAGTCGCCACTACTAGCGGGATGGCCGGGGCGACAGTACTTC
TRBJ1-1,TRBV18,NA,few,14,CASSPQTLNTEAFF,TGTGCCAGCTCACCACAAACCCTGAACACTGAAGCTTTCTTT
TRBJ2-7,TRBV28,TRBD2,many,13,CASTRGGPYEQYF,TGTGCCAGCACCCGGGGGGGACCCTACGAGCAGTACTTC
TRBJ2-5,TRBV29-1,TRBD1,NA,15,CSVSTPGTGKETQYF,TGCAGCGTCTCCACCCCTGGGACAGGGAAAGAGACCCAGTACTTC
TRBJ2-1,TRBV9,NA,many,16,CASSGQGLRLRGEQFF,TGTGCCAGCAGCGGACAGGGACTTCGCCTTCGTGGTGAGCAGTTCTTC
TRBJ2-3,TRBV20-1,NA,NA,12,CSAPEAGDTQYF,TGCAGTGCCCCTGAGGCGGGGGATACGCAGTATTTT
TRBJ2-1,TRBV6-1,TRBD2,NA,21,CASSDYGGVAQVVNSGTGQFF,TGTGCCAGCAGCGACTACGGGGGGGTGGCTCAAGTGGTCAATTCAGGAACCGGGCAGTTCTTC
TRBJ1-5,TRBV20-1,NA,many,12,CSVTQGSQPQHF,TGCAGTGTGACGCAGGGTTCCCAGCCCCAGCATTTT
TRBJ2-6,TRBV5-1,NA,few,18,CASSLVGPSEAGANVLTF,TGCGCCAGCAGCCTGGTGGGCCCCTCGGAGGCTGGGGCCAACGTCCTGACTTTC
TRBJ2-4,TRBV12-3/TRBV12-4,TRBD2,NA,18,CASSSGTSGSLAKNIQYF,TGTGCCAGCAGCTCCGGGACTAGCGGGTCGCTAGCCAAAAACATTCAGTACTTC
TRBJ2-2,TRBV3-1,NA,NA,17,CASSQGQGSRIPGELFF,TGTGCCAGCAGCCAGGGTCAGGGTAGCCGAATCCCTGGGGAGCTGTTTTTT
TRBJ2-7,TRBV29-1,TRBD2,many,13,CSHRGTSGYEQYF,TGCAGCCACCGCGGGACTAGCGGCTACGAGCAGTACTTC
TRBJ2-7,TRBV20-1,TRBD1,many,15,CSAATPGQGLYEQYF,TGCAGTGCTGCCACCCCGGGACAGGGCCTATACGAGCAGTACTTC
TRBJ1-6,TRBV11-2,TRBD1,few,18,CASSLGYRGGYYNSPLHF,TGTGCCAGCAGCTTAGGGTACAGGGGCGGCTACTATAATTCACCCCTCCACTTT
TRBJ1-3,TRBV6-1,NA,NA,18,CASSEQPQIYSSGNTIYF,TGTGCCAGCAGTGAACAGCCACAAATATACTCCTCTGGAAACACCATATATTTT
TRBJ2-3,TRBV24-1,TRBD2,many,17,CATSDSASGPSTDTQYF,TGTGCCACCAGTGATTCTGCTAGCGGCCCGAGCACAGATACGCAGTATTTT
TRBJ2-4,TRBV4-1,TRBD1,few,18,CASSQGASRTGAKNIQYF,TGCGCCAGCAGCCAAGGCGCCTCCCGGACAGGAGCCAAAAACATTCAGTACTTC
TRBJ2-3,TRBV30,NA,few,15,CAYGQGRVSTDTQYF,TGTGCCTACGGCCAGGGCCGAGTGAGCACAGATACGCAGTATTTT
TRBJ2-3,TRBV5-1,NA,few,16,CASSLPPDTSTDTQYF,TGCGCCAGCAGCCTCCCCCCGGACACGAGCACAGATACGCAGTATTTT
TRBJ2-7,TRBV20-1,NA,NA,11,CSADHNYEQYF,TGCAGTGCAGATCATAACTACGAGCAGTACTTC
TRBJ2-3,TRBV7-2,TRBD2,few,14,CASSSSGTTDTQYF,TGTGCCAGCAGCTCTAGCGGGACCACAGATACGCAGTATTTT
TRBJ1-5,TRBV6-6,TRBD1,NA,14,CASTLTGYNQPQHF,TGTGCCAGCACTCTGACAGGGTACAATCAGCCCCAGCATTTT
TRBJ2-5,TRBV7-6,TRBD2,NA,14,CASSTSGTGETQYF,TGTGCCAGCAGTACTAGCGGAACGGGGGAGACCCAGTACTTC
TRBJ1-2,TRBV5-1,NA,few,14,CASSLDGGNYGYTF,TGCGCCAGCAGCTTGGATGGCGGAAACTATGGCTACACCTTC
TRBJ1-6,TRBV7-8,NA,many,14,CASSLAVQTSPLHF,TGTGCCAGCAGCTTAGCCGTACAGACCTCACCCCTCCACTTT
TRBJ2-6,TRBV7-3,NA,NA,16,CASSLDTSSGANVLTF,TGTGCCAGCAGCTTAGACACGAGCTCTGGGGCCAACGTCCTGACTTTC
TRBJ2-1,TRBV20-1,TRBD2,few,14,CSARDAGADNEQFF,TGCAGTGCTAGAGATGCGGGAGCAGACAATGAGCAGTTCTTC
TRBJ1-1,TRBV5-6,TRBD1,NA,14,CASRQNPQGTEAFF,TGTGCCAGCAGACAAAATCCACAGGGGACTGAAGCTTTCTTT
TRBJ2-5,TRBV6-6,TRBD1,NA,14,CASSYSTGAETQYF,TGTGCCAGCAGTTACTCAACAGGGGCAGAGACCCAGTACTTC
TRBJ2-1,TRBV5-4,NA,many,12,CASSPTYNEQFF,TGTGCCAGCAGCCCGACCTACAATGAGCAGTTCTTC
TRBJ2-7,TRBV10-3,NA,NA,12,CAARDLDYKQYF,TGTGCCGCCCGTGACCTTGACTACAAGCAGTACTTC
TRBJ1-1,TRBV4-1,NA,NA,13,CASSQEPDTEAFF,TGCGCCAGCAGCCAAGAACCGGACACGGAAGCTTTCTTT
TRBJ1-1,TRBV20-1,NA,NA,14,CSARVRGGNTEAFF,TGCAGTGCTAGAGTTCGGGGAGGGAACACTGAAGCTTTCTTT
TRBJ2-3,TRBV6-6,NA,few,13,CASSSSASDTQYF,TGTGCCAGCAGTTCCTCAGCGTCAGATACGCAGTATTTT
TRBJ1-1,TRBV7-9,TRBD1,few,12,CASSDRGRAAFF,TGTGCCAGCAGCGACAGGGGGCGCGCAGCTTTCTTT
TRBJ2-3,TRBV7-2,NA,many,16,CASSQGHGGVADTQYF,TGTGCCAGCAGCCAAGGGCACGGCGGGGTAGCAGATACGCAGTATTTT